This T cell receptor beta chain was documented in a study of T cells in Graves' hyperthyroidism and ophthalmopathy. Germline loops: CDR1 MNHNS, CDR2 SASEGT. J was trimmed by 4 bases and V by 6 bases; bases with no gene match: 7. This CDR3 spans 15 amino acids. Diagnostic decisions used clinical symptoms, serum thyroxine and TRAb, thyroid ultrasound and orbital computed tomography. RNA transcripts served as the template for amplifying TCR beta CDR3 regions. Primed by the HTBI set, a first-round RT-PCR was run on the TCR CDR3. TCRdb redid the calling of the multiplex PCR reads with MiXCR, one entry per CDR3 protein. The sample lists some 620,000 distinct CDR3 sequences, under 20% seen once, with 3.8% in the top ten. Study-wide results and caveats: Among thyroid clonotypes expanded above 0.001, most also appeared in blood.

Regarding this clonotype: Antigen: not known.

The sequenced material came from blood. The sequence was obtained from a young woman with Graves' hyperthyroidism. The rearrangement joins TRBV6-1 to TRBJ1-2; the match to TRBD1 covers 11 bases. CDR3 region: CASSRTGTGGYGYTF. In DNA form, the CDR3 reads TGTGCCAGCAGCCGTACCGGGACAGGGGGCTATGGCTACACCTTC.